A single sample is the source of the 32 T cell receptor beta chains below, sequenced in a study of cytomegalovirus exposure and HLA in healthy donors. 60 Vbeta and 13 Jbeta primers were used in PCR. This table comes from immunoSEQ multiplex PCR, and its TCRdb copy is limited to in-frame clones, with some not included. The sample holds 100,000 or so clones, about three quarters seen once. Material: PBMCs. These receptors were taken from a female donor in good health and CMV-seropositive.

The chain employs TRBV7-9 and TRBJ1-4; D unresolved. The CDR3 has 15 amino acids. The germline V and J ends were trimmed by 8 bases and 4 bases, with 17 bases remaining between them. CDR1 and CDR2 from the germline V gene are SEHNR and FQNEAQ (reference sequence). The CDR3 coding sequence is TGTGCCAGCCACCGGTACGCCTCGGGTAATGAAAAACTGTTTTTT. Residues: CASHRYASGNEKLFF. The variable domain in full, with the rest retrieved from reference TRBV7-9 and TRBJ1-4, is DTGVSQNPRHKITKRGQNVTFRCDPISEHNRLYWYRQTLGQGPEFLTYFQNEAQLEKSRLLSDRFSAERPKGSFSTLEIQRTEQGDSAMYLCASHRYASGNEKLFFGSGTQLSVL.

The CDR3 sequence: CASSFEGQAGQPQHF. In nucleotides, the CDR3 is TGCGCCAGCAGCTTTGAGGGACAGGCTGGGCAGCCCCAGCATTTT. The chain uses TRBV5-1 and TRBJ1-5; TRBD1 aligns across 8 bases. The germline V gene encodes CDR1 SGHRS and CDR2 YFSETQ. The CDR3 has 15 residues. V shed 2 bases, J shed 7 bases, and the junction held 8 bases outside the gene matches.

V and J are TRBV2 and TRBJ2-1; 9 bases align to TRBD2. The germline CDR1 and CDR2 sequences are SNHLY and FYNNEI. J gave up 6 bases and V 4 bases, and 10 bases lay outside the gene matches. The CDR3 contains 16 residues. The CDR3 here is CASSGRPQRGVNEQFF. CDR3 bases: TGTGCCAGCAGTGGACGCCCGCAGCGGGGGGTCAATGAGCAGTTCTTC.

This clone was seen only once. The chain uses TRBV9 and TRBJ1-3, with D unresolved. Trimming stripped 0 bases from V and 0 bases from J, with 7 bases between. The CDR3 is made up of 15 amino acids. The germline V gene has CDR1 SGDLS and CDR2 YYNGEE. The CDR3 region is CASSVGGVSGNTIYF. CDR3 coding DNA: TGTGCCAGCAGCGTAGGGGGAGTCTCTGGAAACACCATATATTTT.

The chain is built from TRBV6-6 and TRBJ1-6; a possible D gene is TRBD1 (5 bases). The V end lost 8 bases, the J end lost 11 bases, and 16 bases lay between the germline ends. The CDR3 length is 13 residues. Germline CDR1 and CDR2: MNHNY and SVGAGI (reference sequence). The CDR3 sequence is CASARDGGAPLHF. In DNA, the CDR3 is TGTGCCAGCGCCCGGGACGGAGGGGCACCCCTCCACTTT.

The chain carries TRBV5-5 and TRBJ2-1, with 7 bases fitting TRBD1. Per germline, CDR1 SGHKS and CDR2 YYEKEE (reference sequence). Trimming took 4 bases from V and 4 from J; bases not matched to a gene: 8. The CDR3 sequence is 15 residues long. CDR3 DNA sequence: TGTGCCAGCAGCCTATCGGGACAGCCATACAATGAGCAGTTCTTC. It specifies CASSLSGQPYNEQFF.

The chain combines TRBV4-3 with TRBJ2-5; D is perhaps TRBD1 (6 bases). Germline loops: CDR1 LGHNA, CDR2 YSLEER. The CDR3 totals 15 residues. Trimming removed 0 bases at V and 5 bases at J, with 13 bases between. The CDR3 here is CASSQDVGGWETQYF. The CDR3, as DNA: TGCGCCAGCAGCCAAGATGTTGGGGGCTGGGAGACCCAGTACTTC.

V is TRBV7-9 and J is TRBJ1-1; 9 nucleotides line up with TRBD1. Per the germline V gene, CDR1 is SEHNR and CDR2 is FQNEAQ (reference sequence). There are 15 residues in the CDR3. V was pared by 3 bases and J by 1 base, with 3 bases of the junction left unmatched. The CDR3 loop reads CASSLGDRENTEAFF. CDR3 nucleotide sequence: TGTGCCAGCAGCTTGGGGGACAGGGAGAACACTGAAGCTTTCTTT.

The V call is TRBV30, the J call TRBJ2-5, with 7 bases aligning to TRBD2. Germline V gene lookup returns CDR1 GTSNPN and CDR2 SVGIG (reference sequence). The junction had 8 bases not matched to a gene; V was cut back by 5 bases and J by 5 bases. The CDR3 runs 13 residues. The CDR3 is CAWGGEVGETQYF. Written as DNA, the CDR3 is TGTGCCTGGGGGGGGGAGGTTGGGGAGACCCAGTACTTC.

V and J are TRBV29-1 and TRBJ2-4, with D uncertain. Germline assignment: CDR1 SQVTM and CDR2 ANQGSEA. V was pared by 3 bases and J by 4 bases, with 7 bases between. The length of the CDR3 is 12 residues. The CDR3 here is CSVEGQKNIQYF. Here the CDR3 DNA reads TGCAGCGTTGAGGGCCAAAAAAACATTCAGTACTTC. Combining the CDR3 with reference TRBV29-1 and TRBJ2-4 gives the whole variable domain SAVISQKPSRDICQRGTSLTIQCQVDSQVTMMFWYRQQPGQSLTLIATANQGSEATYESGFVIDKFPISRPNLTFSTLTVSNMSPEDSSIYLCSVEGQKNIQYFGAGTRLSVL.

This chain joins TRBV11-2 and TRBJ1-4, with 9 bases fitting TRBD1. The V gene's germline CDR1 is SGHAT and CDR2 FQNNGV. The CDR3 sequence is 15 residues long. J lost 7 bases, V lost 6 bases, and 9 bases had no gene match. In nucleotides, the CDR3 is TGTGCCAGCAGTTCCCAAGGACAGGGGAGTGAAAAACTGTTTTTT. It codes for CASSSQGQGSEKLFF.

This rearrangement joins TRBV4-2 to TRBJ2-3; perhaps TRBD1 as D (6 bases). CDR1 is LGHNA, CDR2 YNFKEQ, per germline. V dropped 1 base and J dropped 3 bases, with 11 bases sitting between them. The CDR3 has 15 residues. The CDR3 bases are TGTGCCAGCAGCCAAGGGGAAGGGGGTACAGATACGCAGTATTTT. This translates into CASSQGEGGTDTQYF.

The chain has TRBV7-9 and TRBJ1-2, with D uncertain. Germline assignment: CDR1 SEHNR and CDR2 FQNEAQ (reference sequence). CDR3 length equals 14 residues. V was pared by 5 bases and J by 3 bases, with 13 bases between. The CDR3 nucleotides are TGTGCCAGCAGCCCAGCCGGCGGAGACTATGGCTACACCTTC. It encodes CASSPAGGDYGYTF.

The V gene is TRBV6-1, the J gene TRBJ2-5; 8 bases agree with TRBD1. In germline, CDR1 is MNHNS, CDR2 SASEGT. The ends lost 4 bases at V and 4 bases at J; junction bases unmatched: 8. This CDR3 spans 15 amino acids. CDR3 coding DNA: TGTGCCAGCAGTGTCCGACAGGGGTCACGAGAGACCCAGTACTTC. It translates to CASSVRQGSRETQYF.

The rearrangement links TRBV7-9 to TRBJ2-2; D not resolved. Germline V CDR1 and CDR2: SEHNR, FQNEAQ (reference sequence). The CDR3 consists of 15 residues. Trimming stripped 2 bases from V and 5 bases from J, with 12 bases between. CDR3 in DNA: TGTGCCAGCAGCTTAAAGTTAGAGAGGACCGGGGAGCTGTTTTTT. Translation gives CASSLKLERTGELFF.

V and J are TRBV10-3 and TRBJ2-7, with 7 bases that match TRBD1. J lost 3 bases, V lost 7 bases, and 3 bases had no gene match. Germline V CDR1 and CDR2: ENHRY, SYGVKD. This CDR3 spans 12 amino acids. The CDR3, as DNA: TGTGCCATCAAATCAGGGGGCTACGAGCAGTACTTC. This gives the protein CAIKSGGYEQYF.

This chain joins TRBV5-1 and TRBJ1-6, with D unclear. The CDR3 runs 15 residues. Trimming removed 6 bases at V and 6 bases at J, with 16 bases between. From germline, CDR1 is SGHRS and CDR2 YFSETQ. CDR3 sequence: CASTSLTGGNSPLHF. The DNA for the CDR3 is TGCGCCAGCACATCACTGACCGGCGGTAATTCACCCCTCCACTTT.

This rearrangement joins TRBV28 to TRBJ2-3; D ambiguous. V gave up 6 bases and J gave up 0 bases, with 4 bases separating them. CDR1 and CDR2 (germline): MDHEN, SYDVKM. The CDR3 is 12 residues long. The chain's CDR3 is CASSPSTDTQYF. Written as DNA, the CDR3 is TGTGCCAGCAGCCCTAGCACAGATACGCAGTATTTT.

There are a few counts of this clone. The chain links TRBV18 to TRBJ2-5, with TRBD1 matching over 8 bases. V dropped 2 bases and J dropped 1; count of bases not matched to a gene: 15. Germline values: CDR1 KGHSH, CDR2 LQKENI. The CDR3 has 19 amino acids. CDR3 DNA sequence: TGTGCCAGCTCACCAGTTGGGCAGGGGGCGATTTCCTCCCAAGAGACCCAGTACTTC. As protein: CASSPVGQGAISSQETQYF.

The rearrangement uses TRBV27 and TRBJ1-3; TRBD1 agrees at 7 bases. V was clipped by 5 bases and J by 0 bases; unmatched bases: 1. Germline-derived CDR1 and CDR2 are MNHEY and SMNVEV (reference sequence). This CDR3 has 14 residues. This CDR3 reads CASSPGGSGNTIYF. The CDR3 DNA sequence: TGTGCCAGCAGTCCAGGGGGCTCTGGAAACACCATATATTTT.

This clone turned up a few times. The genes are TRBV6-1 and TRBJ1-1; 7 bases map to TRBD1. V lost 8 bases and J lost 1; bases outside the gene matches: 7. The length of the CDR3 is 14 residues. CDR1 is MNHNS and CDR2 is SASEGT in the germline V gene. The CDR3 is CASHTGQTNTEAFF. CDR3 sequence (DNA): TGTGCCAGCCATACGGGACAGACGAACACTGAAGCTTTCTTT.

Here the CDR3 reads CASSLEGTGERPYNEQFF. CDR3 nucleotide sequence: TGTGCCAGCAGCTTAGAGGGAACGGGGGAGCGCCCTTACAATGAGCAGTTCTTC. The chain recombines TRBV7-8 with TRBJ2-1; perhaps TRBD2 as D (6 bases). Trimming stripped 1 base from V and 4 bases from J, with 20 bases between. The CDR3 totals 18 residues. Germline CDR1 SGHVS, CDR2 FQNEAQ.

V is TRBV5-4 and J is TRBJ1-1, with 7 positions matching TRBD1. The CDR3 has 15 amino acids. Germline-derived CDR1 and CDR2 are SGHNT and YYREEE (reference sequence). The V and J ends lost 2 bases and 1 base, in that order; junction bases with no gene match: 5. The CDR3 DNA reads TGTGCCAGCAGCTTAAGTTACAGGGGGAACACTGAAGCTTTCTTT. Translating gives CASSLSYRGNTEAFF.

This clone was recorded once. This chain links TRBV6-1 with TRBJ1-2; tentatively, D is TRBD1 (6 bases). The V gene's germline CDR1 is MNHNS and CDR2 SASEGT. The CDR3 has 13 residues. The ends were cut back, 7 bases at V and 3 bases at J, with 12 bases in the middle. CDR3 coding DNA: TGTGCCAGCACCGAAGGGGGTTACTATGGCTACACCTTC. This gives the protein CASTEGGYYGYTF.

CDR3 in amino acids: CASSSPGRSYEQYF. CDR3 coding DNA: TGTGCCAGCAGTTCCCCGGGGAGAAGCTACGAGCAGTACTTC. The J gene is TRBJ2-7, the V gene TRBV6-5; possible D gene TRBD2, 5 bases. Trimming pared 4 bases from V and 3 bases from J, leaving 13 bases between. The germline CDR1 and CDR2 sequences are MNHEY and SVGAGI. The CDR3 spans 14 residues.

This sequence joins TRBV7-3 and TRBJ1-5; TRBD1 might be the D (6 bases). The CDR3 spans 18 residues. Per the germline V gene, CDR1 is SGHTA and CDR2 is FQGTGA. With 0 bases removed from V and 6 bases from J, the gap between germline ends came to 21 bases. CDR3 coding DNA: TGTGCCAGCAGCTTAACTCCTCCTCTTTCGGGGGGCGGTCAGCCCCAGCATTTT. Its translation is CASSLTPPLSGGGQPQHF.

The rearrangement joins TRBV7-9 to TRBJ1-2, with 9 nucleotides matching TRBD1. The CDR3 covers 14 residues. Germline CDR1 reads SEHNR; CDR2 reads FQNEAQ (reference sequence). With 1 base clipped from V and 8 bases from J, the junction kept 5 bases outside the gene matches. Here the CDR3 reads CASSLVGQGRGYTF. The CDR3 coding sequence is TGTGCCAGCAGCTTAGTGGGACAGGGTAGGGGCTACACCTTC.

The chain recombines TRBV5-1 with TRBJ1-5; D perhaps matches TRBD1 (5 bases). The CDR3 covers 15 residues. Trimming stripped 4 bases from V and 5 bases from J, with 16 bases between. Germline V CDR1 and CDR2: SGHRS, YFSETQ. CDR3 DNA sequence: TGCGCCAGCAGCCCGGGTTTGGGAGGGGATCAGCCCCAGCATTTT. Translation: CASSPGLGGDQPQHF.

The chain carries TRBV5-1 and TRBJ2-3; maybe TRBD2 (7 bases). The CDR3 loop spans 15 amino acids. CDR1 and CDR2 from the germline V gene are SGHRS and YFSETQ. With 4 bases removed from V and 3 bases from J, the gap between germline ends came to 15 bases. Written as DNA, the CDR3 is TGCGCCAGCAGCCGGAGGGGGGGTTGGACAGATACGCAGTATTTT. This codes for CASSRRGGWTDTQYF.

CDR3 nucleotide sequence: TGCACCAGCACAGGGGTCCTCTATGGCTACACCTTC. This gives the protein CTSTGVLYGYTF. The V call is TRBV1, the J call TRBJ1-2; the table names TRBD1, a call not compared with the DNA. TRBV1 is described as a pseudogene. This CDR3 has 12 amino acids.

This sequence joins TRBV4-1 and TRBJ1-2; 12 nucleotides align to TRBD1. Germline values: CDR1 MGHRA, CDR2 YSYEKL. CDR3 length equals 16 residues. Trimming removed 3 bases from V and 2 bases from J; junction bases left unmatched: 4. CDR3 sequence (DNA): TGCGCCAGCAGCCAGGGACAGGGGGCAGGGAACTATGGCTACACCTTC. It codes for CASSQGQGAGNYGYTF.

This clone was recorded only once. The chain combines TRBV5-1 with TRBJ2-1, with 7 nucleotides matching TRBD2. Germline CDR1 reads SGHRS; CDR2 reads YFSETQ. The CDR3 has 15 residues. The J segment lost 7 bases and the V segment lost 3 bases, leaving 10 bases of the junction unmatched. CDR3 sequence (DNA): TGCGCCAGCAGCTCCCGACTAGCCGGTTTAAATGAGCAGTTCTTC. Protein product: CASSSRLAGLNEQFF.